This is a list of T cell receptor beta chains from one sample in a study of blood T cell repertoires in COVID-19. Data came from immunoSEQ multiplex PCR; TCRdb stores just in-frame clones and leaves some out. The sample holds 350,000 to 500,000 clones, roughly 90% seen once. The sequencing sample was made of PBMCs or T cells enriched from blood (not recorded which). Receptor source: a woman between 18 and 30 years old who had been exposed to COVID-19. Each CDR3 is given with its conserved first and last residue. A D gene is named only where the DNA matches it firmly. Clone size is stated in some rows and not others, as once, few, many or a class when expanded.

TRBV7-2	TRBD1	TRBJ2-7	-	CASSVVGQSSYEQYF	TGTGCCAGCAGCGTTGTGGGACAGAGCTCCTACGAGCAGTACTTC
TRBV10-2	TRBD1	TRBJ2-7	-	CASSESGQGFHEQYF	TGCGCCAGCAGTGAGTCTGGACAGGGGTTCCACGAGCAGTACTTC
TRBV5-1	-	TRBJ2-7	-	CASTPFSPLSAYEQYF	TGCGCCAGCACCCCTTTTTCCCCCCTCAGTGCCTACGAGCAGTACTTC
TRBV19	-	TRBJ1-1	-	CASSIPGLNTEAFF	TGTGCCAGTAGTATTCCAGGGCTGAACACTGAAGCTTTCTTT
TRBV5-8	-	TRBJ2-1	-	CASSLELAFNEQFF	TGTGCCAGCAGCTTGGAACTAGCTTTCAATGAGCAGTTCTTC
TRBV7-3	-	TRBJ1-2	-	CASSLEDNYGYTF	TGTGCCAGCAGCTTAGAGGATAACTATGGCTACACCTTC
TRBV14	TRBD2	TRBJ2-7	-	CASSQDQGTRYEQYF	TGTGCCAGCAGCCAAGATCAAGGGACTAGGTACGAGCAGTACTTC
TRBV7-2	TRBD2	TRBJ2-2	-	CASRNYPRLAANTGELFF	TGTGCCAGCAGAAATTATCCTCGCCTAGCGGCGAACACCGGGGAGCTGTTTTTT
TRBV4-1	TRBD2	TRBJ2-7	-	CASSQDGGGQYF	TGCGCCAGCAGCCAAGATGGGGGGGGGCAGTACTTC
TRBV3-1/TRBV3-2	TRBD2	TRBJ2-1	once	CASSPEQRRDYLHEQFF	TGTGCCAGCAGCCCGGAACAACGTCGGGACTATCTCCATGAGCAGTTCTTC
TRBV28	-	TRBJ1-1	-	CASRRTVNTEAFF	TGTGCCAGCAGACGAACAGTGAACACTGAAGCTTTCTTT
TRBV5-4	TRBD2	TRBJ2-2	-	CASSPIRTSGDSTGELFF	TGTGCCAGCAGCCCGATCCGGACTAGCGGGGACAGCACCGGGGAGCTGTTTTTT
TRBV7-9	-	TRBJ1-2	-	CASSFHSRQRNYGYTF	TGTGCCAGCAGCTTCCACTCCAGACAGAGGAACTATGGCTACACCTTC
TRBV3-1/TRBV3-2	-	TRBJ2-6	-	CASSQGGFSGANVLTF	TGTGCCAGCAGCCAGGGGGGTTTCTCTGGGGCCAACGTCCTGACTTTC
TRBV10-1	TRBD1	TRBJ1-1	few	CASSDQTGFITEAFF	TGCGCCAGCAGTGACCAGACAGGGTTCATCACTGAAGCTTTCTTT
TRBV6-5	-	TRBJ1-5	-	CASSYSYSSNQPQHF	TGTGCCAGCAGTTACTCGTACAGTAGCAATCAGCCCCAGCATTTT
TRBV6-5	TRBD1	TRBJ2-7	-	CASSRDREKGEQYF	TGTGCCAGCAGTCGGGACAGGGAGAAGGGGGAGCAGTACTTC
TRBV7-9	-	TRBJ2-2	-	CASSLESDRKTGELFF	TGTGCCAGCAGCTTAGAGAGTGACAGGAAAACCGGGGAGCTGTTTTTT
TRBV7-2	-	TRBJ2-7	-	CASSWPPYEQYF	TGTGCCAGCAGCTGGCCTCCTTACGAGCAGTACTTC
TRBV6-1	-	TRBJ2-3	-	CASSEQGGTDTQYF	TGTGCCAGCAGTGAACAGGGCGGAACAGATACGCAGTATTTT
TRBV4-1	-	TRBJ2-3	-	CASSQDDRSTWTDTQYF	TGCGCCAGCAGCCAAGATGACAGATCGACTTGGACAGATACGCAGTATTTT
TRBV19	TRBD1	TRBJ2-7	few	CASSSPGTGGGEQYF	TGTGCCAGTAGTTCCCCCGGGACAGGGGGCGGCGAGCAGTACTTC
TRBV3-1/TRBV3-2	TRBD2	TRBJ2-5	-	CASSPGGSSGGRETQYF	TGTGCCAGCAGCCCCGGCGGGTCTAGCGGGGGGAGAGAGACCCAGTACTTC
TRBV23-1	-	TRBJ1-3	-	CASSQSRTVHNIYF	TGCGCCAGCAGTCAATCCAGGACAGTTCACAACATATATTTT
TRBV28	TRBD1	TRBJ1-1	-	CASSSGDRVNTEAFF	TGTGCCAGCAGTTCCGGAGACAGGGTGAACACTGAAGCTTTCTTT
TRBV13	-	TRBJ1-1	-	CASSPNTGMGWYTEAFF	TGTGCCAGCAGCCCAAACACGGGGATGGGATGGTACACTGAAGCTTTCTTT
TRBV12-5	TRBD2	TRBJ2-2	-	CASGKEREGPGELFF	TGTGCTAGTGGCAAAGAGCGGGAGGGGCCCGGGGAGCTGTTTTTT
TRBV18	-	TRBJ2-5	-	CASSPLTSHQETQYF	TGTGCCAGCTCCCCTCTAACTAGCCACCAAGAGACCCAGTACTTC
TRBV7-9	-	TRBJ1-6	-	CASSLAVRDYNSPLHF	TGTGCCAGCAGCTTAGCTGTCCGGGACTATAATTCACCCCTCCACTTT
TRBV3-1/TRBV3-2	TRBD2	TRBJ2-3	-	CASGTSGYTDTQYF	TGTGCCAGCGGGACTAGCGGTTACACAGATACGCAGTATTTT
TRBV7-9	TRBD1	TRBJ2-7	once	CASSWTGVAEQYF	TGTGCCAGCAGTTGGACAGGGGTTGCCGAGCAGTACTTC